Listed below are T cell receptor beta chains from one sample, sequenced in a study of blood T cell repertoires in COVID-19. Clones were sequenced by immunoSEQ multiplex PCR, and TCRdb holds only the in-frame ones, with some missing. Among 130,000 to 150,000 clones listed, roughly 86% were seen once. Specimen: peripheral blood. These receptors were taken from a middle-aged man with active or convalescent COVID-19. Each CDR3 is given with its conserved first and last residue. A D gene is named only where the DNA matches it firmly. A row's size may be missing; if present it is once, few, many or a size class.

v_gene	abundance	j_gene	d_gene	CDR3nt	CDR3aa
TRBV9	-	TRBJ1-6	-	TGTGCCAGCAGCGTCGGGGGTTTTAATTCACCCCTCCACTTT	CASSVGGFNSPLHF
TRBV7-2	-	TRBJ1-1	TRBD1	TGTGCCAGCAGCTTACAAACAGGGGACACTGAAGCTTTCTTT	CASSLQTGDTEAFF
TRBV5-1	once	TRBJ2-1	-	TGCGCCAGCAGCTTAATACAGAGCTCCTACAATGAGCAGTTCTTC	CASSLIQSSYNEQFF
TRBV19	-	TRBJ2-3	TRBD2	TGTGCCAGTAGTATCGGGCGATGGCGGGAGGTCGAAGATACGCAGTATTTT	CASSIGRWREVEDTQYF
TRBV5-1	-	TRBJ2-1	TRBD2	TGCGCCAGCAGCGAGGGGGTGGGACTAGCGAGCAATGAGCAGTTCTTC	CASSEGVGLASNEQFF
TRBV6-5	few	TRBJ1-5	TRBD1	TGTGCCAGCAGTCCAGGACAGGTCTATCAGCCCCAGCATTTT	CASSPGQVYQPQHF
TRBV10-3	-	TRBJ2-2	TRBD1	TGTGCCATCAGTCAGGGGGACGGGGAAACCGGGGAGCTGTTTTTT	CAISQGDGETGELFF
TRBV5-1	-	TRBJ2-2	-	TGCGCCAGCAGCTTGAATTGGGACACAACGGGGACCGGGGAGCTGTTTTTT	CASSLNWDTTGTGELFF
TRBV19	-	TRBJ2-7	TRBD2	TGTGCCAGTAGTCGACGAGGGACTAGCGGACCCTACGAGCAGTACTTC	CASSRRGTSGPYEQYF
TRBV28	-	TRBJ1-4	-	TGTGCCAGCAGTTTACCAGGGAGGGAAAAACTGTTTTTT	CASSLPGREKLFF
TRBV4-2	-	TRBJ2-7	-	TGTGCCAGCAGCCAAGATTCGAGGACTACCGAGCAGTACTTC	CASSQDSRTTEQYF
TRBV29-1	-	TRBJ1-5	-	TGCAGCGTCGGACAGTCTTCATCCAATCAGCCCCAGCATTTT	CSVGQSSSNQPQHF
TRBV27	-	TRBJ2-1	-	TGTGCCAGCAGTTTATGGTTGGGGCCAGGGTCCTACAATGAGCAGTTCTTC	CASSLWLGPGSYNEQFF
TRBV5-1	-	TRBJ2-5	TRBD1	TGCGCCAGCAGCTCGGGACAGACACAAGAGACCCAGTACTTC	CASSSGQTQETQYF
TRBV19	-	TRBJ1-2	-	TGTGCCAGTAGTATGCGGGACCGCCTTAACTATGGCTACACCTTC	CASSMRDRLNYGYTF
TRBV10-1	-	TRBJ1-2	TRBD1	TGCGCCAGCAGGCCCGGGACAGCTAACTATGGCTACACCTTC	CASRPGTANYGYTF
TRBV7-9	-	TRBJ2-1	TRBD2	TGTGCCAGCAGCTTACCTCCCAGGCTAGCGGGAGTTGTGAGTGAGCAGTTCTTC	CASSLPPRLAGVVSEQFF
TRBV19	few	TRBJ2-4	-	TGTGCCAGTAGTATCGGGATCGCGATCAAAAACATTCAGTACTTC	CASSIGIAIKNIQYF
TRBV14	-	TRBJ2-5	TRBD1	TGTGCCAGCAGCCAGAGACAGGGAAGAGAGACCCAGTACTTC	CASSQRQGRETQYF
TRBV15	few	TRBJ1-1	TRBD1	TGTGCCACCAGGACAGGGTTCACTGAAGCTTTCTTT	CATRTGFTEAFF
TRBV5-1	-	TRBJ1-2	TRBD1	TGCGCCAGCAGCCGCGTGACAGGGGTTAAGGGCTATGGCTACACCTTC	CASSRVTGVKGYGYTF
TRBV4-1	-	TRBJ1-4	-	TGCGCCAGCAGCCAATCGGGCCGCCAGGGTGGCGAAAAACTGTTTTTT	CASSQSGRQGGEKLFF
TRBV10-3	-	TRBJ1-4	TRBD1	TGTGCCATCAGTGGTGGCTTTGGACAGGGGGCTGAAAAACTGTTTTTT	CAISGGFGQGAEKLFF
TRBV10-2	-	TRBJ2-5	TRBD1	TGCGCCAGCAGTGGGACAGGGAGAAAAGAGACCCAGTACTTC	CASSGTGRKETQYF
TRBV9	-	TRBJ2-7	TRBD2	TGTGCCAGCAGCGGTAGCGGGAGTTTCGACGAGCAGTACTTC	CASSGSGSFDEQYF
TRBV4-1	-	TRBJ2-2	-	TGCGCCAGCAGCCAAGGAAGAGCGGAAGCTCCTACTCCTAATAACACCGGGGAGCTGTTTTTT	CASSQGRAEAPTPNNTGELFF
TRBV4-3	-	TRBJ2-3	-	TGCGCCAGCAGCCAAGAAAGGGGACTCCTCGACACGCAGTATTTT	CASSQERGLLDTQYF